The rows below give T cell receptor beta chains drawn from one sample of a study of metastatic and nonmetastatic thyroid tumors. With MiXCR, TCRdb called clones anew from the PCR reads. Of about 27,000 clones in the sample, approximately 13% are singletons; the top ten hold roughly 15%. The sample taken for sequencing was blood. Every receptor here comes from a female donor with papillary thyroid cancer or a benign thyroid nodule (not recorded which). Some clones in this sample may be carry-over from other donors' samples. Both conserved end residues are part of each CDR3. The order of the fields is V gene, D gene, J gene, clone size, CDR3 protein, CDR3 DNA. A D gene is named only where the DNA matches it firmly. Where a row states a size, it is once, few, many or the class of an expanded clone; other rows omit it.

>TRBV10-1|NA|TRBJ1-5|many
CATQGRENRDSNQPQHF
TGCGCCACCCAGGGCCGGGAGAACAGAGATAGCAATCAGCCCCAGCATTTT
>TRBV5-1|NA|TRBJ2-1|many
CASSFRSFYNEQFF
TGCGCCAGCAGCTTTAGGTCTTTTTACAATGAGCAGTTCTTC
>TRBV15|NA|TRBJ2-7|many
CATSRDLLVADEQYF
TGTGCCACCAGCAGAGATCTCTTGGTAGCCGACGAGCAGTACTTC
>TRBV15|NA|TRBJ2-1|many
CATSPRTYNEQFF
TGTGCCACCAGTCCGCGAACCTACAATGAGCAGTTCTTC
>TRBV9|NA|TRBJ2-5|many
CASSVGGGYETQYF
TGTGCCAGCAGCGTAGGAGGTGGATATGAGACCCAGTACTTC
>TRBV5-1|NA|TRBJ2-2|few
CASSFILGQNTGELFF
TGCGCTAGCAGCTTTATATTGGGACAGAACACCGGGGAGCTGTTTTTT
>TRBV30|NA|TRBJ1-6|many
CAWSGPVGPLHF
TGTGCCTGGAGTGGGCCGGTGGGTCCCCTCCACTTT
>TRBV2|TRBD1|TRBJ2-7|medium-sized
CASETLDRAYEQYF
TGTGCCAGCGAGACACTGGACAGGGCCTACGAGCAGTACTTC
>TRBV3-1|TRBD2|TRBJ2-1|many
CASSHLAGYNEQFF
TGTGCCAGCAGCCACCTAGCGGGGTACAATGAGCAGTTCTTC
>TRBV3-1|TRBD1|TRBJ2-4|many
CASSQDVTGGHIQYF
TGTGCCAGCAGCCAAGATGTGACAGGGGGGCACATTCAGTACTTC
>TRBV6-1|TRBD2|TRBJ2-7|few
CASSTHGLAGAYEKYF
TGTGCCAGCAGTACCCACGGGCTAGCGGGGGCCTACGAGAAGTACTTC
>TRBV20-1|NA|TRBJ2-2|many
CSARGPTRGGGVGELFF
TGCAGTGCTAGGGGACCTACGCGGGGAGGGGGAGTCGGGGAGCTGTTTTTT
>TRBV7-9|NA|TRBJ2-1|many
CASSLSGLGEQFF
TGTGCCAGCAGCTTATCTGGTCTGGGGGAGCAGTTCTTC
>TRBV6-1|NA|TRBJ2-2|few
CASKGGNTGELFF
TGTGCCAGCAAGGGCGGGAACACCGGGGAGCTGTTTTTT
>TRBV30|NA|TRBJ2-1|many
CAWSRVNEQFF
TGTGCCTGGAGTAGGGTCAATGAGCAGTTCTTC
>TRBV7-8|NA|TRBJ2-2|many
CASTHGLNTGELFF
TGTGCCAGCACCCACGGACTGAACACCGGGGAGCTGTTTTTT
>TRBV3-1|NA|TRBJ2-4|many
CASSQRAQNIQYF
TGTGCCAGCAGCCAAAGGGCTCAAAACATTCAGTACTTC
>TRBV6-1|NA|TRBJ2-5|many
CASSSQGGSQETQYF
TGTGCCAGCAGCAGTCAGGGAGGTAGTCAAGAGACCCAGTACTTC
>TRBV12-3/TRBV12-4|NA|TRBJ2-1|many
CASSPRVNEQFF
TGTGCCAGCAGCCCCAGGGTGAATGAGCAGTTCTTC
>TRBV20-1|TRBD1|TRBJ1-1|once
CSAREKTGWDEAFF
TGCAGTGCTAGAGAGAAGACAGGGTGGGATGAAGCTTTCTTT
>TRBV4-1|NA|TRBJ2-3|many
CASSQLGHRHTDTQYF
TGCGCCAGCAGCCAATTGGGCCATAGACACACAGATACGCAGTATTTT
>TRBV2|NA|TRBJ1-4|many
CASRSGAQVEKLFF
TGTGCCAGCAGGAGTGGGGCACAGGTGGAAAAACTGTTTTTT
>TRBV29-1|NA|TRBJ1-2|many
CSVEGGDGGGYTF
TGCAGCGTTGAAGGCGGGGACGGAGGTGGCTACACCTTC
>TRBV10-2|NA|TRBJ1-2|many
CASSEAGHLGRGGYTF
TGCGCCAGCAGTGAGGCGGGTCATTTGGGGAGGGGAGGCTACACCTTC
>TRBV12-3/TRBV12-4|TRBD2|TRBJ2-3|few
CASSVLARTDTQYF
TGTGCCAGTAGTGTACTAGCGAGAACAGATACGCAGTATTTT
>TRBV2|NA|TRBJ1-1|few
CASSANRDEAFF
TGTGCCAGCAGTGCCAACAGGGATGAAGCTTTCTTT
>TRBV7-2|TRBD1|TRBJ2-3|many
CASSLGQGEVDTQYF
TGTGCCAGCAGCCTGGGACAGGGGGAAGTAGATACGCAGTATTTT
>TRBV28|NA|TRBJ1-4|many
CASRATVANEKLFF
TGTGCCAGCAGAGCTACTGTTGCTAATGAAAAACTGTTTTTT
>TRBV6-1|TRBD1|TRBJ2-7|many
CASSEVGDSYYEQYF
TGTGCCAGCAGTGAAGTTGGGGACAGCTACTACGAGCAGTACTTC
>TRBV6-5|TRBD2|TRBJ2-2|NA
CASSSLPSGRNTGELFF
TGTGCCAGCAGTTCACTCCCCTCCGGGAGGAATACCGGGGAGCTGTTTTTT
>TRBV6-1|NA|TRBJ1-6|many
CASQRDMGVYSPLHF
TGTGCCAGCCAAAGGGACATGGGGGTTTATTCACCCCTCCACTTT
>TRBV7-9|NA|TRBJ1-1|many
CASSTGNTEAFF
TGTGCCAGCAGCACAGGGAACACTGAAGCTTTCTTT
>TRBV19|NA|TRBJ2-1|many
CASSMSAYNEQFF
TGTGCCAGTAGTATGTCAGCGTACAATGAGCAGTTCTTC
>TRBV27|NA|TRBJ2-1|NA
CASKWYPAVVIGEQFF
TGTGCCAGCAAATGGTATCCAGCGGTAGTTATCGGTGAGCAGTTCTTC
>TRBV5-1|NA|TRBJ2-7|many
CASSGYRDYEQYF
TGCGCCAGCAGCGGCTACCGGGACTACGAGCAGTACTTC
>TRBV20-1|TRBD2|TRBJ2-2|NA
CSARDRVRGGPYGLFF
TGCAGTGCTAGAGATCGTGTCCGGGGGGGCCCCTACGGGCTGTTTTTT
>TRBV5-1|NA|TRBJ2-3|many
CASSLTSSYTDTQYF
TGCGCCAGCAGCTTGACTAGCAGCTACACAGATACGCAGTATTTT
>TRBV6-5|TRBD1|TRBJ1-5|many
CASRPDLGTGPYSNQPQHF
TGTGCCAGCAGACCCGACCTCGGGACAGGGCCTTATAGCAATCAGCCCCAGCATTTT
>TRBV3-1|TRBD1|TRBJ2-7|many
CASSHRTGGKVPIYYEQYF
TGTGCCAGCAGCCATCGGACAGGGGGAAAAGTCCCCATCTACTACGAGCAGTACTTC
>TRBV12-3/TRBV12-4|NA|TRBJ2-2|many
CASRNTGELFF
TGTGCCAGTAGGAACACCGGGGAGCTGTTTTTT
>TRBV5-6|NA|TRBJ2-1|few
CASSLAGLADNEQFF
TGTGCCAGCAGCTTGGCGGGTCTAGCAGACAATGAGCAGTTCTTC
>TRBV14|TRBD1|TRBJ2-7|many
CASSTPGQNEQYF
TGTGCCAGCAGCACCCCGGGACAGAACGAGCAGTACTTC
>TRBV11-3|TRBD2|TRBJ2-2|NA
CSSSLGIGTSGRLDTGELFF
TGTTCCAGCAGCTTAGGAATCGGGACTAGCGGGAGGCTGGACACCGGGGAGCTGTTTTTT
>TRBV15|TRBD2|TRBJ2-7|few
CATSRPGGLADEQYF
TGTGCCACCAGCAGACCTGGGGGACTAGCGGACGAGCAGTACTTC
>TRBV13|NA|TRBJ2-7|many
CASSPYSSGSNYEQYF
TGTGCCAGCAGCCCCTATTCGAGCGGGTCAAACTACGAGCAGTACTTC
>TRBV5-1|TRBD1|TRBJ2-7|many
CASSLGDRAYEQYF
TGCGCCAGCAGCTTGGGGGACAGGGCCTACGAGCAGTACTTC
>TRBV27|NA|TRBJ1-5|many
CATLVWLSNQPQHF
TGTGCCACCCTCGTTTGGCTCAGCAATCAGCCCCAGCATTTT
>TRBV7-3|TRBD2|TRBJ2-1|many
CASSRAAGGPVGLFF
TGTGCCAGCAGCAGAGCAGCGGGAGGCCCCGTGGGGTTGTTCTTC
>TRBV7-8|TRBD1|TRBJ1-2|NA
CASSYGQGYGYTF
TGTGCCAGCAGTTACGGACAGGGATATGGCTACACCTTC
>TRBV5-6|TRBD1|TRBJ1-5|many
CASSFGTGYQPQHF
TGTGCCAGCAGCTTCGGGACAGGGTATCAGCCCCAGCATTTT
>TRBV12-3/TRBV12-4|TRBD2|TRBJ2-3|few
CASSLEILAGEVDTQYF
TGTGCCAGCAGCCTAGAAATTCTAGCGGGAGAGGTAGATACGCAGTATTTT
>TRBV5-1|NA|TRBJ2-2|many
CASRMRNTGELFF
TGCGCCAGCAGGATGAGGAACACCGGGGAGCTGTTTTTT
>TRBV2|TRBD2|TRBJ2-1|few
CASRELAGGLHEQFF
TGTGCCAGCAGAGAACTAGCGGGAGGTCTGCATGAGCAGTTCTTC
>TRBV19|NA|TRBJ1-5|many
CASSIGISAGEFQPQHF
TGTGCCAGTAGTATAGGGATTTCGGCAGGGGAATTTCAGCCCCAGCATTTT
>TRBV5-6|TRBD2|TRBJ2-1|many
CASSPTSGDYNEQFF
TGTGCCAGCAGCCCGACTAGCGGTGATTACAATGAGCAGTTCTTC
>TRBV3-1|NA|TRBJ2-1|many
CASSQEMWWNEQFF
TGTGCCAGCAGCCAAGAGATGTGGTGGAATGAGCAGTTCTTC
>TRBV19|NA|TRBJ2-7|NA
CPSSKAGPYEQYF
TGTCCCAGTAGTAAGGCAGGCCCCTACGAGCAGTACTTC